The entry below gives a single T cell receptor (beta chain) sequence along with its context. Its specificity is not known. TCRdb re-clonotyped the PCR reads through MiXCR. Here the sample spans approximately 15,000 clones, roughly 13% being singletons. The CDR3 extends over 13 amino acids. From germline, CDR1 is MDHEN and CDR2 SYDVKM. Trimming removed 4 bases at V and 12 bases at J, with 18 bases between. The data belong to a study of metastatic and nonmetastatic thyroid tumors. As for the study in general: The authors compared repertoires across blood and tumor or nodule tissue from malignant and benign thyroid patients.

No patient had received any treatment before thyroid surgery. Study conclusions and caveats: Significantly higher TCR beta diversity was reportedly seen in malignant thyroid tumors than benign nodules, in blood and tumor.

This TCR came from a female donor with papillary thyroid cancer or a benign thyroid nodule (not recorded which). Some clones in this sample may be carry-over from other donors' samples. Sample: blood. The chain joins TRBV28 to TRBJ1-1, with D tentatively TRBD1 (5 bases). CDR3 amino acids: CASSSWDGGGSFF. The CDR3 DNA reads TGTGCCAGCAGTTCCTGGGACGGTGGGGGATCTTTCTTT. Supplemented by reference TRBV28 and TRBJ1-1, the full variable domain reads DVKVTQSSRYLVKRTGEKVFLECVQDMDHENMFWYRQDPGLGLRLIYFSYDVKMKEKGDIPEGYSVSREKKERFSLILESASTNQTSMYLCASSSWDGGGSFFGQGTRLTVV.